The rows below give T cell receptor beta chains drawn from one sample of a study of T cells in localized non-small cell lung cancer. Clones were read by immunoSEQ multiplex PCR, and TCRdb kept only the in-frame ones, dropping some. Of about 77,000 clones in the sample, more than 75% are singletons; the top ten hold roughly 19%. Sequencing was performed on peripheral blood, taken before any cancer treatment. The receptor set was obtained from a woman aged 35 to 75 with stage I squamous cell lung carcinoma. The CDR3 runs from the conserved cysteine through the conserved F or W. The D gene is left open where the match is weak. Rows give clone size only sometimes, using once, few, many, or a class for an expanded clone.

- | TRBD1 | TRBJ1-2 | TRBV5-1 | CASTALAPSDRGVYGYTF | TGCGCCAGCACCGCGCTGGCACCATCGGACAGGGGGGTCTATGGCTACACCTTC
- | - | TRBJ1-1 | TRBV9 | CASSPREGLNTEAFF | TGTGCCAGCAGCCCCCGGGAAGGTCTGAACACTGAAGCTTTCTTT
- | TRBD2 | TRBJ2-7 | TRBV6-5 | CASSRSGGYYEQYF | TGTGCCAGCAGCCGAAGCGGGGGGTACTACGAGCAGTACTTC
- | - | TRBJ2-2 | TRBV2 | CASSGTNTGELFF | TGTGCCAGCTCGGGGACGAACACCGGGGAGCTGTTTTTT
- | - | TRBJ1-6 | TRBV11-2 | CASSQAPWNSPLHF | TGTGCCAGCAGCCAGGCCCCTTGGAATTCACCCCTCCACTTT
- | - | TRBJ1-4 | TRBV7-7 | CASSLTGGVNEKLFF | TGTGCCAGCAGCTTAACGGGGGGAGTTAATGAAAAACTGTTTTTT
- | TRBD1 | TRBJ1-5 | TRBV19 | CASRELGQEDLPQHF | TGTGCCAGTAGGGAATTAGGACAGGAGGACCTGCCCCAGCATTTT
- | - | TRBJ1-1 | TRBV18 | CASSPRQSNTEAFF | TGTGCCAGCTCACCACGGCAATCGAACACTGAAGCTTTCTTT
- | - | TRBJ2-3 | TRBV19 | CASSRIGLSSTDTQYF | TGTGCCAGTAGTCGGATCGGACTGTCTAGCACAGATACGCAGTATTTT
few | - | TRBJ2-1 | TRBV29-1 | CSVSNINEQFF | TGCAGCGTTTCCAACATCAATGAGCAGTTCTTC
- | - | TRBJ1-1 | TRBV28 | CATTRDLNTEAFF | TGTGCCACCACTAGGGACTTGAACACTGAAGCTTTCTTT
- | - | TRBJ2-7 | TRBV27 | CASSLSNRAYEQYF | TGTGCCAGCAGTTTATCAAACAGGGCGTACGAGCAGTACTTC
- | - | TRBJ2-1 | TRBV9 | CASSVELGIEQFF | TGTGCCAGCAGCGTAGAATTGGGGATTGAGCAGTTCTTC
- | TRBD2 | TRBJ2-5 | TRBV7-6 | CASSFASGGRETQYF | TGTGCCAGCAGCTTTGCCTCGGGGGGGCGAGAGACCCAGTACTTC
- | - | TRBJ2-3 | TRBV13 | CASSLEGGGTDTQYF | TGTGCCAGCAGCTTAGAGGGGGGCGGCACAGATACGCAGTATTTT
- | - | TRBJ1-1 | TRBV18 | CASSPSALNTEAFF | TGTGCCAGCTCACCTTCAGCCTTGAACACTGAAGCTTTCTTT
once | TRBD2 | TRBJ2-7 | TRBV10-3 | CAISATGLYEQYF | TGTGCCATCAGTGCCACGGGACTATACGAGCAGTACTTC
- | - | TRBJ1-1 | TRBV25-1 | CASSDGGRVGGNTEAFF | TGTGCCAGCAGTGACGGCGGCAGGGTAGGAGGGAACACTGAAGCTTTCTTT
- | - | TRBJ1-6 | TRBV7-9 | CASSSTAGSPLHF | TGTGCCAGCAGCTCAACGGCTGGCTCACCCCTCCACTTT
few | - | TRBJ2-1 | TRBV7-9 | CASSSDATTWDNEQFF | TGTGCCAGCAGCTCAGACGCGACGACATGGGACAATGAGCAGTTCTTC
- | - | TRBJ1-3 | TRBV6-1 | CASSERVSWEGNTIYF | TGTGCCAGCAGTGAAAGGGTCAGTTGGGAAGGAAACACCATATATTTT
- | - | TRBJ1-5 | TRBV7-6 | CASSEQGDSNQPQHF | TGTGCCAGCAGCGAGCAGGGAGATAGCAATCAGCCCCAGCATTTT
- | - | TRBJ1-6 | TRBV9 | CASSEGPGNVVSALHF | TGTGCCAGCAGCGAGGGACCGGGGAATGTCGTTTCGGCCCTCCACTTT
few | - | TRBJ1-1 | TRBV2 | CATAGTPEAFF | TGTGCCACGGCCGGGACACCTGAAGCTTTCTTT
- | TRBD1 | TRBJ1-6 | TRBV27 | CASSTVTGAYNSPLHF | TGTGCCAGCAGTACCGTAACAGGGGCTTATAATTCACCCCTCCACTTT
- | TRBD1 | TRBJ2-7 | TRBV6-1 | CASSTPDRAGEQYF | TGTGCCAGCAGTACACCGGACAGGGCGGGCGAGCAGTACTTC
- | TRBD2 | TRBJ2-1 | TRBV5-1 | CASSLSTSGGVEFF | TGCGCCAGCAGCTTGAGCACTAGCGGGGGGGTGGAGTTCTTC
- | - | TRBJ2-1 | TRBV5-8 | CASSLDPGDEQFF | TGTGCCAGCAGCTTGGACCCGGGCGATGAGCAGTTCTTC
- | - | TRBJ1-1 | TRBV5-1 | CASKTGGPMNTEAFF | TGCGCCAGCAAAACTGGGGGTCCAATGAACACTGAAGCTTTCTTT
- | - | TRBJ1-1 | TRBV18 | CASSPTRDSSTEAFF | TGTGCCAGCTCACCGACCAGGGATTCCAGCACTGAAGCTTTCTTT
- | - | TRBJ2-3 | TRBV10-3 | CAISDSVVGDTQYF | TGTGCCATCAGTGACTCAGTGGTTGGAGATACGCAGTATTTT
- | - | TRBJ1-5 | TRBV5-1 | CASSLVAGPEGPQHF | TGCGCCAGCAGCTTGGTTGCAGGGCCGGAAGGGCCCCAGCATTTT
once | - | TRBJ2-1 | TRBV9 | CASSTLAQSSYNEQFF | TGTGCCAGCAGCACCCTAGCGCAAAGCTCCTACAATGAGCAGTTCTTC
- | - | TRBJ1-3 | TRBV15 | CATSPGGLPGNTIYF | TGTGCCACCAGCCCGGGGGGGCTCCCTGGAAACACCATATATTTT
- | - | TRBJ2-3 | TRBV4-2 | CASSQEIWTQGGTDTQYF | TGTGCCAGCAGCCAGGAGATTTGGACTCAAGGAGGCACAGATACGCAGTATTTT
- | - | TRBJ1-2 | TRBV7-2 | CASSGTFGYGYTF | TGTGCCAGCAGCGGGACGTTCGGATATGGCTACACCTTC
- | - | TRBJ1-5 | TRBV7-2 | CASSLAEGNQPQHF | TGTGCCAGCAGCTTAGCGGAGGGGAACCAGCCCCAGCATTTT
- | TRBD1 | TRBJ2-1 | TRBV5-4 | CASSLGQGGNEQFF | TGTGCCAGCAGCTTGGGACAGGGGGGGAATGAGCAGTTCTTC
- | - | TRBJ1-5 | TRBV19 | CASSIFGLLSLNQPQHF | TGTGCCAGTAGTATTTTTGGGTTGCTTTCTTTGAATCAGCCCCAGCATTTT
- | - | TRBJ1-2 | TRBV30 | CAWSVPQGRGGYTF | TGTGCCTGGAGTGTACCCCAAGGAAGGGGTGGCTACACCTTC
- | - | TRBJ2-3 | TRBV2 | CASSEISGVADTQYF | TGTGCCAGCAGTGAGATAAGTGGGGTGGCAGATACGCAGTATTTT
- | TRBD1 | TRBJ2-7 | TRBV5-1 | CASSPDRANSYEQYF | TGCGCCAGCAGCCCGGACAGGGCTAACTCCTACGAGCAGTACTTC
once | TRBD2 | TRBJ2-1 | TRBV10-1 | CASSENSGGSNAFF | TGCGCCAGCAGTGAAAATAGCGGGGGGTCGAATGCGTTCTTC
- | - | TRBJ1-2 | TRBV13 | CASTFETQLNYGYTF | TGTGCCAGCACCTTCGAGACACAACTTAACTATGGCTACACCTTC
- | TRBD1 | TRBJ1-5 | TRBV4-2 | CASSQDGQGTQPQHF | TGTGCCAGCAGCCAAGACGGACAGGGAACTCAGCCCCAGCATTTT
- | - | TRBJ1-1 | TRBV29-1 | CSVMGQPEAEAFF | TGCAGCGTCATGGGACAACCGGAGGCTGAAGCTTTCTTT
- | TRBD1 | TRBJ2-2 | TRBV29-1 | CSAEWGQGSTGELFF | TGCAGCGCTGAATGGGGACAGGGCAGCACCGGGGAGCTGTTTTTT
- | - | TRBJ2-6 | TRBV29-1 | CSVLMRQGSYSGANVLTF | TGCAGCGTCCTGATGAGGCAGGGATCCTACTCTGGGGCCAACGTCCTGACTTTC
- | - | TRBJ2-3 | TRBV11-2 | CASSRFWRGKHGTDTQYF | TGTGCCAGCAGCCGATTTTGGAGGGGGAAGCACGGCACAGATACGCAGTATTTT
- | - | TRBJ2-3 | TRBV5-1 | CASSLKIPDTQYF | TGCGCCAGCAGCTTAAAAATTCCAGATACGCAGTATTTT